This section outlines one T cell receptor (beta chain) sequence together with its context. Its antigen is currently unknown. This record comes from a study of graft-versus-host responses after intestinal transplantation. Study-level findings and limits: Patients with graft-donor T cell macrochimerism had high graft-versus-host to host-versus-graft clonal ratios in allografts. Early HvG declines after transplant were associated with peak circulating GvH clone levels. GvH clones detected in recipient marrow included some appearing first in ileum or blood.

Assay: immunoSEQ multiplex PCR; the TCRdb copy retains only in-frame clones and omits some. Of 85,000 to 100,000 clones listed, around 90% are singletons. Per germline, CDR1 KGHSH and CDR2 LQKENI. The CDR3 covers 14 residues. V lost 1 base and J 3 bases, leaving 9 bases between the germline ends. The rearrangement uses TRBV18 and TRBJ1-1, with D maybe TRBD1 (5 bases). Material: unstimulated CD4+ T cells sorted from spleen or lymph node cells, obtained before intestinal transplant. This sequence originates from a human donor who received an intestinal transplant. The CDR3: CASSPQGLDTEAFF. CDR3 coding DNA: TGTGCCAGCTCACCACAGGGGTTGGACACTGAAGCTTTCTTT.